The rows below give T cell receptor beta chains drawn from one sample of a study of cytomegalovirus exposure and HLA in healthy donors. Only in-frame clones appear in the TCRdb table, and some are missing; sequencing was by immunoSEQ multiplex PCR. The table has about 190,000 clones, around 80% seen once. The sample consisted of PBMCs. These receptors came from a woman under 30 in good health and CMV-seronegative. The CDR3 runs from the conserved cysteine through the conserved F or W. The order of the fields is CDR3 DNA, CDR3 protein, V gene, clone size, J gene, D gene. The D gene is left open where the match is weak. Only part of the rows carry a size: once, few, many, or a class if the clone is expanded.

TGTGCCAGCAGTAGCGGACTAGCGAATGAGCAGTACTTC	CASSSGLANEQYF	TRBV28	once	TRBJ2-7	TRBD2
TGTGCCAGCAGTTTTAGCGTAGATACGCAGTATTTT	CASSFSVDTQYF	TRBV7-9	few	TRBJ2-3	-
TGTGCCATCTCGGACTTATTGAGCTCCTACGAGCAGTACTTC	CAISDLLSSYEQYF	TRBV10-3	-	TRBJ2-7	-
TGTGCCAGCAACCTCTGGCGGCTAGCGGGGGGCACAGATACGCAGTATTTT	CASNLWRLAGGTDTQYF	TRBV7-9	-	TRBJ2-3	TRBD2
TGCGCCAGCAGCCAAGACCGCGCCCCCACAGATACGCAGTATTTT	CASSQDRAPTDTQYF	TRBV4-3	-	TRBJ2-3	-
TGTGCCAGCAGTAGAGGCTCGGGTACGCAGTATTTT	CASSRGSGTQYF	TRBV6-5	-	TRBJ2-3	-
TGCAGCGTTGAAGGAGAAAACCAAGAGACCCAGTACTTC	CSVEGENQETQYF	TRBV29-1	-	TRBJ2-5	-
TGCAGCGTCAGACCGGGACAGGGTGGCACCGGGGAGCTGTTTTTT	CSVRPGQGGTGELFF	TRBV29-1	once	TRBJ2-2	TRBD1
TGTGCCAGCAGCTTAGCGTCGACTAGCGCTGCTTACGAGCAGTACTTC	CASSLASTSAAYEQYF	TRBV7-2	once	TRBJ2-7	TRBD2
TGTGCCTGGAGTGTTAGTAGCGGCTACACCTTC	CAWSVSSGYTF	TRBV30	-	TRBJ1-2	-
TGTGCCAGCAGTTACACAGAGCTAGCCAAAAACATTCAGTACTTC	CASSYTELAKNIQYF	TRBV7-6	-	TRBJ2-4	-
TGTTCCAGCAGCCCGGCCGTCGACAGTAGCAATCAGCCCCAGCATTTT	CSSSPAVDSSNQPQHF	TRBV7-9	-	TRBJ1-5	-
TGTGCCAGCAGTTTACTAGCGGCATACAATGAGCAGTTCTTC	CASSLLAAYNEQFF	TRBV27	once	TRBJ2-1	TRBD2
TGTGCCAGCAGTTTACGGACAGGGCAAGAGACCCAGTACTTC	CASSLRTGQETQYF	TRBV5-4	-	TRBJ2-5	TRBD1
TGTGCCAGCAGCTTCAGGGACTATAATTCACCCCTCCACTTT	CASSFRDYNSPLHF	TRBV6-1	-	TRBJ1-6	-
TGTGCCAGCAGCTTACTAGCCGACACCGGGGAGCTGTTTTTT	CASSLLADTGELFF	TRBV7-9	-	TRBJ2-2	-
TGTGCCAGTAGTACCAGGAATCAGCCCCAGCATTTT	CASSTRNQPQHF	TRBV19	-	TRBJ1-5	-
TGTGCCAGCACGAGGGAAGGCGGCTACAATGAGCAGTTCTTC	CASTREGGYNEQFF	TRBV2	few	TRBJ2-1	-
TGCGCCAGCAGCCAAGATTACGGGGGAGAGGTTTACGAGCAGTACTTC	CASSQDYGGEVYEQYF	TRBV4-3	-	TRBJ2-7	-
TGCAGCGCCTGGGAGGGGGGCAATCAGCCCCAGCATTTT	CSAWEGGNQPQHF	TRBV29-1	-	TRBJ1-5	-
TGCGCCAGCAGCTTTCAGGGCAGCCCTGGGGCCAACGTCCTGACTTTC	CASSFQGSPGANVLTF	TRBV5-1	once	TRBJ2-6	-
TGCGCCAGCAGGGTGGGGGCCCTAGCCAAAAACATTCAGTACTTC	CASRVGALAKNIQYF	TRBV4-3	-	TRBJ2-4	-
TGTGCCAGCAGCTTAGAGCCTTACACTGAAGCTTTCTTT	CASSLEPYTEAFF	TRBV7-8	-	TRBJ1-1	-
TGTGCCAGCAGCTTGGGTCAGGGGGCAGATACGCAGTATTTT	CASSLGQGADTQYF	TRBV5-6	-	TRBJ2-3	TRBD1
TGTGCCAGCAGTTGGGGGGAGAAGCCCCAGCATTTT	CASSWGEKPQHF	TRBV28	once	TRBJ1-5	-
TGCGCCAGCAGCCAAGGCTTAGCGGGAGGAATCCTTAAGGAGACCCAGTACTTC	CASSQGLAGGILKETQYF	TRBV4-3	-	TRBJ2-5	TRBD2
TGTGCCAGTAGTATTTCGACAGGAACCACCTACGAGCAGTACTTC	CASSISTGTTYEQYF	TRBV19	-	TRBJ2-7	-
TGCGCCAGCAGCCAAGCTTCTCTAGCGGGAGGGCCGTATGAGCAGTTCTTC	CASSQASLAGGPYEQFF	TRBV4-3	once	TRBJ2-1	TRBD2
TGTGCCAGCAGTGAGACCGGAGTTCGTCTCGAGCAGTACTTC	CASSETGVRLEQYF	TRBV2	-	TRBJ2-7	-
TGTGCCAGCAGCCCCGGTGACCGGGGGTCGAACACTGAAGCTTTCTTT	CASSPGDRGSNTEAFF	TRBV7-2	-	TRBJ1-1	-
TGTGCCAGCAGCCCAGGCCTTTATAGCAATCAGCCCCAGCATTTT	CASSPGLYSNQPQHF	TRBV5-6	-	TRBJ1-5	-
TGTGCCTGGAGACCGACAGGTTATAGCAATCAGCCCCAGCATTTT	CAWRPTGYSNQPQHF	TRBV30	-	TRBJ1-5	-
TGTGCCAGCAGCTTAACCCTCGGTACAGATACGCAGTATTTT	CASSLTLGTDTQYF	TRBV7-2	-	TRBJ2-3	-